This T cell receptor (beta chain) was recovered during a study of Ad26.COV2.S vaccination and SARS-CoV-2 variants. Across the whole study: The study gave Ad26.COV2.S intramuscularly, once or twice 56 days apart. Study-level points and caveats: People who got the vaccine or the placebo had similar non-spike TCR breadth.

As for this clone: What it recognizes is unknown.

Data came from immunoSEQ multiplex PCR; TCRdb stores just in-frame clones and leaves some out. The sample consists of some 480,000 clones, around 90% of them appearing once. The treatment: 15 to 20 received Ad26.COV2.S at low or high dose, single or two shots; roughly five received placebo; per-sample allocation not given. Day 63 after the first injection of vaccine or placebo was the sampling time. A Boston adult aged 18-55 years was the donor. Germline V gene data show CDR1 as LGHNA and CDR2 as YSLEER. The CDR3 extends over 14 amino acids. V lost 0 bases, J lost 0 bases, and 6 bases lay in between. The source material was peripheral blood, sampled in a trial of Ad26.COV2.S vaccine versus placebo. The chain employs TRBV4-3 and TRBJ2-7; D is undetermined. The TCR was taken from a person aged 18-60 years who received the Ad26.COV2.S COVID-19 vaccine or a placebo. CDR3 sequence reads: CASSQEQNSYEQYF. CDR3 bases: TGCGCCAGCAGCCAAGAACAGAACTCCTACGAGCAGTACTTC.